A single sample is the source of the 9 T cell receptor beta chains below, sequenced in a study of cytomegalovirus exposure and HLA in healthy donors (dated by TCRdb to the late 2010s). The library was obtained by the immunoSEQ multiplex PCR assay. The multiplex PCR relied on a mix of 60 forward primers for TCR Vbeta segments and 13 reverse primers for TCR Jbeta segments. TCRdb limited this immuneACCESS table to in-frame rearrangements with V and J called. A share of clones is missing; checked studies link under half to unresolved V genes, and the rest is unexplained. Here the sample has around 100,000 clones; roughly three quarters occur a single time. The ten largest clones take up around 9.6% of the sample. Sequenced sample: PBMCs. The receptors come from a male donor in good health and CMV-seropositive.

The chain employs TRBV27 and TRBJ2-7; 9 nucleotides align to TRBD1. Germline loops: CDR1 MNHEY, CDR2 SMNVEV (reference sequence). Losses at the gene ends were 6 bases for V and 6 bases for J; bases not matched to a gene: 12. The CDR3 is made up of 15 amino acids. The CDR3 protein is CASRSPGTGKVEQYF. DNA for the CDR3: TGTGCCAGCAGATCCCCTGGGACAGGGAAGGTCGAGCAGTACTTC.

This chain uses TRBV6-1 with TRBJ2-3; tentative D call: TRBD1 (6 bases). V shed 4 bases and J shed 0 bases, with 14 bases lying between them. The CDR3 consists of 16 residues. The germline V gene has CDR1 MNHNS and CDR2 SASEGT. CDR3 protein: CASSVFGGGSTDTQYF. DNA of the CDR3: TGTGCCAGCAGTGTGTTTGGGGGCGGAAGCACAGATACGCAGTATTTT.

The chain is built from TRBV6-5 and TRBJ2-7, with D possibly TRBD2 on 7 matching bases. V lost 11 bases, J lost 7 bases, and 27 bases lay in between. The germline V gene has CDR1 MNHEY and CDR2 SVGAGI. CDR3 length: 15 residues. The CDR3 region is CAAHPRGGKRVEQYF. The CDR3 coding sequence is TGTGCCGCTCATCCGAGGGGGGGAAAAAGGGTTGAGCAGTACTTC.

This rearrangement joins TRBV4-3 to TRBJ2-7, with 8 bases lining up with TRBD2. Germline V gives CDR1 LGHNA, CDR2 YSLEER. J was trimmed by 3 bases and V by 1 base; bases with no gene match: 5. CDR3 length equals 15 residues. The CDR3 region has the DNA TGCGCCAGCAGCCAAGCCCCGGGGGGGAGCTACGAGCAGTACTTC. It codes for CASSQAPGGSYEQYF.

The CDR3 spells CSAPPEGPKYF. For the CDR3, the DNA is TGCAGTGCTCCCCCGGAGGGCCCTAAGTACTTC. This chain joins TRBV20-1 and TRBJ2-5; D might be TRBD2 (6 bases). CDR1 and CDR2 (germline): DFQATT, SNEGSKA (reference sequence). With 5 bases removed from V and 12 bases from J, the gap between germline ends came to 16 bases. The CDR3 loop spans 11 amino acids.

The chain combines TRBV7-8 with TRBJ1-3, with 7 bases lining up with TRBD1. CDR1 and CDR2 from the germline V gene are SGHVS and FQNEAQ. The V segment lost 1 base and the J segment 1 base; nucleotides outside the gene matches: 4. This CDR3 is 16 amino acids long. The CDR3: CASSLVQTGSGNTIYF. The CDR3 DNA reads TGTGCCAGCAGCTTAGTTCAGACAGGGTCTGGAAACACCATATATTTT.

This sequence joins TRBV27 and TRBJ2-5, with D perhaps TRBD2 (7 bases). Germline V gives CDR1 MNHEY, CDR2 SMNVEV (reference sequence). The CDR3 length is 17 residues. The V end lost 5 bases, the J end lost 4 bases, and 23 bases lay between the germline ends. CDR3 bases: TGTGCCAGCAGTGTCCGGTGGGGGGGCGATATCAGAGAGACCCAGTACTTC. Amino acid sequence: CASSVRWGGDIRETQYF.

The V call is TRBV6-1, the J call TRBJ1-5; D gene unclear. Germline CDR1 MNHNS, CDR2 SASEGT. V lost 8 bases, J lost 0 bases, and 5 bases lay in between. The CDR3 is 12 residues long. CDR3 DNA sequence: TGTGCCAGCCGCTATAGCAATCAGCCCCAGCATTTT. It encodes CASRYSNQPQHF.

The chain links TRBV5-4 to TRBJ1-5; 9 positions match TRBD1. CDR1 is SGHNT and CDR2 is YYREEE in the germline V gene (reference sequence). Unmatched junction bases numbered 7, after V lost 2 bases and J lost 7 bases. This CDR3 is built from 15 residues. The CDR3 sequence: CASSLGGQGGQPQHF. The CDR3 DNA follows: TGTGCCAGCAGCTTAGGGGGACAGGGCGGCCAGCCCCAGCATTTT. Full variable domain (rest looked up from reference TRBV5-4 and TRBJ1-5): ETGVTQSPTHLIKTRGQQVTLRCSSQSGHNTVSWYQQALGQGPQFIFQYYREEENGRGNFPPRFSGLQFPNYSSELNVNALELDDSALYLCASSLGGQGGQPQHFGDGTRLSIL.